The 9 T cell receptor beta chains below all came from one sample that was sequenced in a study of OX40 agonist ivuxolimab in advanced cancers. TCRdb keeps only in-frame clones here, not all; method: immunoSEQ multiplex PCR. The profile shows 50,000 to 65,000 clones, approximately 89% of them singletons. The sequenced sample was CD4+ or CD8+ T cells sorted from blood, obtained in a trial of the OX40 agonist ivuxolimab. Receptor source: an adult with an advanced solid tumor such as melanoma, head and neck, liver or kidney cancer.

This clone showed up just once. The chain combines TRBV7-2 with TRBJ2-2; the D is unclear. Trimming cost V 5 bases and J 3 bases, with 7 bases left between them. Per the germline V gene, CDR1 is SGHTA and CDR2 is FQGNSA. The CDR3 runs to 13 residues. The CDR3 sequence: CASSPGDTGELFF. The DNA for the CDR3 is TGTGCCAGCAGCCCAGGTGACACCGGGGAGCTGTTTTTT.

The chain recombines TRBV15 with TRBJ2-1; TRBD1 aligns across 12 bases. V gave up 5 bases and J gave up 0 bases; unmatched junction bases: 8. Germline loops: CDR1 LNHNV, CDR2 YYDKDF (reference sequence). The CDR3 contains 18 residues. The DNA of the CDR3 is TGTGCCACCAGCGGGGGGACAGGGGGCTTTGTCTCCTACAATGAGCAGTTCTTC. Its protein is CATSGGTGGFVSYNEQFF.

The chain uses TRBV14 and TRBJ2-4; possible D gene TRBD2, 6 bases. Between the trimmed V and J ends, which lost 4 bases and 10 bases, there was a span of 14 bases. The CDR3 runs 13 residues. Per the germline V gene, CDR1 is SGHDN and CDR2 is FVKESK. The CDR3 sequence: CASSPGLREIQYF. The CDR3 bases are TGTGCCAGCAGCCCGGGACTTCGGGAGATTCAGTACTTC. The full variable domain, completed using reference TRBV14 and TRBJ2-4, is EAGVTQFPSHSVIEKGQTVTLRCDPISGHDNLYWYRRVMGKEIKFLLHFVKESKQDESGMPNNRFLAERTGGTYSTLKVQPAELEDSGVYFCASSPGLREIQYFGAGTRLSVL.

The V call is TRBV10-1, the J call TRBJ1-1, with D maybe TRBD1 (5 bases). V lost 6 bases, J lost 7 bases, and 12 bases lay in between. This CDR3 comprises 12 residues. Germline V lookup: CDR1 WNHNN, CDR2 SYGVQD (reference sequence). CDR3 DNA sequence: TGCGCCAGCAGGGACATCCTGGGTGAAGCTTTCTTT. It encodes CASRDILGEAFF.

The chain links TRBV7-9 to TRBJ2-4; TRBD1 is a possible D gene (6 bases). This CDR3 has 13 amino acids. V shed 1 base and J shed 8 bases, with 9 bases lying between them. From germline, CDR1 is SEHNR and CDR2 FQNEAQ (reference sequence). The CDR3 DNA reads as TGTGCCAGCAGCTTAGGGGGGCAGGACATTCAGTACTTC. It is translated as CASSLGGQDIQYF.

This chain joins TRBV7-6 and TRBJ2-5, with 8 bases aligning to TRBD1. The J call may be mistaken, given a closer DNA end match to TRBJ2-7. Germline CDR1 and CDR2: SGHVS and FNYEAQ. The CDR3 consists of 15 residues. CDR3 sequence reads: CASSLMDRASYEQYF. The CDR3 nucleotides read TGTGCCAGCAGCTTAATGGACAGGGCCTCCTACGAGCAGTACTTC.

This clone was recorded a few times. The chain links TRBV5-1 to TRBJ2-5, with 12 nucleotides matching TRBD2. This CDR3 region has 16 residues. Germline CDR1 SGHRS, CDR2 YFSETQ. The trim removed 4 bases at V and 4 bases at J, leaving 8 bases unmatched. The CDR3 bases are TGCGCCAGCAGCCTAGGACTAGCGGGATTTTCAGAGACCCAGTACTTC. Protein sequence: CASSLGLAGFSETQYF.

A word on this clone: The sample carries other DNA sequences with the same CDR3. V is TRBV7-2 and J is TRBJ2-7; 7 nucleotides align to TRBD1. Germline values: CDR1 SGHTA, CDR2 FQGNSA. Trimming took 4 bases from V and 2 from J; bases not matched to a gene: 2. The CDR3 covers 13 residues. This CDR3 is CASSSQGPYEQYF. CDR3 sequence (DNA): TGTGCCAGCAGCTCACAGGGGCCCTACGAGCAGTACTTC.

The CDR3 protein is CASSLAGGYGYTF. The CDR3 DNA reads as TGTGCCAGCAGCTTGGCAGGGGGGTATGGCTACACCTTC. This chain links TRBV5-4 with TRBJ1-2, with 7 bases matching TRBD1. The CDR3 consists of 13 residues. Germline V gives CDR1 SGHNT, CDR2 YYREEE (reference sequence). V trimming: 0 bases; J trimming: 5 bases; junction bases outside the gene matches: 1.